Each of the 9 T cell receptor beta chains below was sequenced from the same sample in a study of blood T cell repertoires in COVID-19. Clones were read by immunoSEQ multiplex PCR, and TCRdb kept only the in-frame ones, dropping some. The profile shows 200,000 to 250,000 clones, 87% of them singletons. Material for sequencing was peripheral blood. These receptor sequences come from a woman younger than 30 who had recovered from COVID-19.

The chain joins TRBV7-9 to TRBJ1-2, with a weak D call TRBD1 (6 bases). CDR1 and CDR2 (germline): SEHNR, FQNEAQ (reference sequence). The ends were cut back, 2 bases at V and 1 base at J, with 20 bases in the middle. This CDR3 is 18 amino acids long. The CDR3 loop reads CASSLTVRGSAFNYGYTF. CDR3 nucleotides: TGTGCCAGCAGCTTAACGGTCAGGGGATCTGCATTTAACTATGGCTACACCTTC.

V gene TRBV13 combines with J gene TRBJ2-7, with D possibly matching TRBD2 (6 bases). Germline values: CDR1 PRHDT, CDR2 FYEKMQ (reference sequence). The CDR3 covers 14 residues. V dropped 5 bases and J dropped 0 bases, with 11 bases sitting between them. In nucleotides, the CDR3 is TGTGCCAGCAGCCTCAGCGGGTACTCCTACGAGCAGTACTTC. It yields the protein CASSLSGYSYEQYF.

The V gene is TRBV7-7, the J gene TRBJ2-5, with 11 bases aligning to TRBD2. CDR1 is SSHAT and CDR2 is FNYEAQ in the germline V gene (reference sequence). The CDR3 loop spans 17 amino acids. V dropped 5 bases and J dropped 2; count of bases not matched to a gene: 10. The CDR3 sequence: CASSQRGGLAAQETQYF. Written as DNA, the CDR3 is TGTGCCAGCAGCCAGAGGGGGGGACTAGCGGCTCAAGAGACCCAGTACTTC.

The chain recombines TRBV6-5 with TRBJ1-2, with no clear D. CDR1 and CDR2 from the germline V gene are MNHEY and SVGAGI. The CDR3 spans 12 residues. V lost 5 bases and J 7 bases, leaving 11 bases between the germline ends. The CDR3 reads CASSTGSGGYTF. The CDR3 nucleotides read TGTGCCAGCAGTACTGGGAGTGGTGGCTACACCTTC.

The genes are TRBV20-1 and TRBJ1-1; D not certain. V was cut by 5 bases and J by 5 bases, with 9 bases left in between. CDR1 is DFQATT and CDR2 is SNEGSKA in the germline V gene (reference sequence). The CDR3 is made up of 11 amino acids. CDR3: CSAGGGTEAFF. CDR3 DNA: TGCAGTGCTGGTGGCGGGACTGAAGCTTTCTTT.

Comment on this clone: The junction and the germline gene differ at one end; a read error may be behind it. J is TRBJ2-1 and V is TRBV19, with D unclear. CDR1 and CDR2 from the germline V gene are LNHDA and SQIVND (reference sequence). The CDR3 contains 13 residues. The CDR3 DNA reads as TGTGCCAGCCGCTCGCCCCGATACAAGGAGCAGTTCTTC. It specifies CASRSPRYKEQFF.

The chain recombines TRBV19 with TRBJ1-1; TRBD1 matches 7 bases. V lost 5 bases, J lost 1 base, and 4 bases stayed unmatched. This CDR3 is built from 14 residues. Looked up from germline, CDR1 is LNHDA and CDR2 is SQIVND (reference sequence). CDR3 in DNA: TGTGCCAGTAGTTTACAGGGGCGGAACACTGAAGCTTTCTTT. Translating gives CASSLQGRNTEAFF.

About this clone itself: The sample holds other DNA sequences that translate to the same CDR3. The CDR3 DNA reads as TGTGCCAGCAGTCTACGCGTCTACGAGCAGTACTTC. Protein product: CASSLRVYEQYF. The rearrangement joins TRBV12-3 or TRBV12-4 to TRBJ2-7; D unresolved. CDR3 size: 12 residues. The germline V and J ends were trimmed by 5 bases and 3 bases, with 8 bases remaining between them.

This clone was seen more than once but under ten times. The rearrangement joins TRBV9 to TRBJ2-2; 10 positions agree with TRBD2. The CDR3 spans 15 residues. Germline V gene sequence: CDR1 SGDLS, CDR2 YYNGEE. With V trimmed by 0 bases and J by 6 bases, 2 bases remained unmatched. The CDR3 region has the DNA TGTGCCAGCAGCGTAGGACTAGCGGGCTCCGGGGAGCTGTTTTTT. Protein: CASSVGLAGSGELFF. The full variable domain, in which reference TRBV9 and TRBJ2-2 provide the parts outside the CDR3, is DSGVTQTPKHLITATGQRVTLRCSPRSGDLSVYWYQQSLDQGLQFLIQYYNGEERAKGNILERFSAQQFPDLHSELNLSSLELGDSALYFCASSVGLAGSGELFFGEGSRLTVL.